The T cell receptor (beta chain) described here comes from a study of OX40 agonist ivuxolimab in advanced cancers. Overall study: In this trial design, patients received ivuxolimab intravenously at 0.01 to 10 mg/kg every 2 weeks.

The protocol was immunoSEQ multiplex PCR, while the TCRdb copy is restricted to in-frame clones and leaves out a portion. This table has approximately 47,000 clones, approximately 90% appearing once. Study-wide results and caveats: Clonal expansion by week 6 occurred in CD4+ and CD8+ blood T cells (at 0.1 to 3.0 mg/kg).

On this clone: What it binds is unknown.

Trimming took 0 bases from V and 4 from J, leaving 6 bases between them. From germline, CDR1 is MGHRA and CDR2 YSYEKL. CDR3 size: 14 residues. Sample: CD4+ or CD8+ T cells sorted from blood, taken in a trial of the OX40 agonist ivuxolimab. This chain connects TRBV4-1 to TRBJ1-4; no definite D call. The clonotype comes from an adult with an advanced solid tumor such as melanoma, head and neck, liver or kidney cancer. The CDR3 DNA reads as TGCGCCAGCAGCCAAGATAACAGTAATGAAAAACTGTTTTTT. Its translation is CASSQDNSNEKLFF.